This is a list of T cell receptor beta chains from one sample in a study of OX40 agonist ivuxolimab in advanced cancers. Here immunoSEQ multiplex PCR was the method, and the copy in TCRdb shows in-frame clones only, minus some. In the table there are about 43,000 clones, about 90% of which are singletons. The specimen comprised CD4+ or CD8+ T cells sorted from blood, sampled in a trial of the OX40 agonist ivuxolimab. All receptors derive from an adult with an advanced solid tumor such as melanoma, head and neck, liver or kidney cancer. Each CDR3 is given with its conserved first and last residue. The D gene is left open where the match is weak. The size of a clone is reported for some rows only, either as once, few or many, or as a class for expanded clones.

CDR3nt | CDR3aa | v_gene | d_gene | j_gene | abundance
TGCGCCAGCAGTGAGTCTACAGGGCAAAATAGCAATGAGCAGTTCTTC | CASSESTGQNSNEQFF | TRBV10-1 | NA | TRBJ2-1 | NA
TGTGCCAGCAGTTTTCCAGGACTAGCTTACGAGCAGTACTTC | CASSFPGLAYEQYF | TRBV28 | TRBD2 | TRBJ2-7 | once
TGTGCCAGCAGACCGGGTAGTCAGCCCCAGCATTTT | CASRPGSQPQHF | TRBV6-1 | NA | TRBJ1-5 | NA
TGTGCCAGCAGCCTTCTGGGCGCAGAAGCTTTCTTT | CASSLLGAEAFF | TRBV5-5 | NA | TRBJ1-1 | once
TGTGCCAGCAGTTTGACAGGGGTGGGGCAGCCCCAGCATTTT | CASSLTGVGQPQHF | TRBV28 | TRBD1 | TRBJ1-5 | NA
TGTGCCAGCAGCGACAGGGGGCCAGAGACCCAGTACTTC | CASSDRGPETQYF | TRBV9 | TRBD1 | TRBJ2-5 | NA
TGTGCCAGCAGCTCACCCGACCAGAAACAAGAGAACTATGGCTACACCTTC | CASSSPDQKQENYGYTF | TRBV7-8 | NA | TRBJ1-2 | NA
TGTGCCAGCAGCGGACAGGGGGCAAGCTCCTACGAGCAGTACTTC | CASSGQGASSYEQYF | TRBV28 | TRBD1 | TRBJ2-7 | NA
TGTGCCAGCACCCACCCGGCTGAGTACGAGCAGTACTTC | CASTHPAEYEQYF | TRBV28 | NA | TRBJ2-7 | NA
TGTGCCAGCTCACTCTGGACTAGCGGGGATTACAATGAGCAGTTCTTC | CASSLWTSGDYNEQFF | TRBV18 | TRBD2 | TRBJ2-1 | NA
TGTGCCTGCAAACCGGGCTTATGGGAGACCCAGTACTTC | CACKPGLWETQYF | TRBV27 | NA | TRBJ2-5 | NA
TGTGCCAGTAGTATCTCGCCGGGAGTCCGAGGCAATGAGCAGTTCTTC | CASSISPGVRGNEQFF | TRBV19 | NA | TRBJ2-1 | many
TGTGCCAGCAGTTCGACAGGTCTTGGTGAAAAACTGTTTTTT | CASSSTGLGEKLFF | TRBV6-5 | NA | TRBJ1-4 | NA
TGTGCCAGTAGTATGTTCCTGTCCAGCAATCAGCCCCAGCATTTT | CASSMFLSSNQPQHF | TRBV19 | NA | TRBJ1-5 | medium-sized
TGTGCCAGCAGCTCCGCCGGCGAGAACTACAATGAGCAGTTCTTC | CASSSAGENYNEQFF | TRBV6-4 | NA | TRBJ2-1 | few
TGCAGCGTCGCTGGGACACCTACTAGCACAGATACGCAGTATTTT | CSVAGTPTSTDTQYF | TRBV29-1 | NA | TRBJ2-3 | NA
TGTGCCAGCAGTTTACTGGCCCTTGACACTGAAGCTTTCTTT | CASSLLALDTEAFF | TRBV28 | NA | TRBJ1-1 | NA
TGTGCCAGCAGTGCCCCTCCGACAGGAGTCTCCTATAATTCACCCCTCCACTTT | CASSAPPTGVSYNSPLHF | TRBV25-1 | NA | TRBJ1-6 | NA
TGCGCCAGCAGCCAGATCACAGGGGCTAGCGCCAACTACGAGCAGTACTTC | CASSQITGASANYEQYF | TRBV4-1 | NA | TRBJ2-7 | NA
TGTGCCAGCAGTGATTGGGGGAATCCGCAAGAGACCCAGTACTTC | CASSDWGNPQETQYF | TRBV2 | NA | TRBJ2-5 | NA
TGTGCCAGCGTCAGTCCCAATTCCTACGAGCAGTACTTC | CASVSPNSYEQYF | TRBV7-9 | NA | TRBJ2-7 | medium-sized
TGTGCCAGCACCCATGACAGGGGTGATTATGGCTACACCTTC | CASTHDRGDYGYTF | TRBV5-8 | TRBD1 | TRBJ1-2 | NA
TGTGCCAGCAGCTTCGGTGACTGGGAGACCCAGTACTTC | CASSFGDWETQYF | TRBV5-8 | NA | TRBJ2-5 | NA
TGTGCCAGCAGCTCTTCCGGACTAGCGGGAGGTGGAGAGACCCAGTACTTC | CASSSSGLAGGGETQYF | TRBV11-2 | TRBD2 | TRBJ2-5 | NA
TGTGCCAGCAGCATGACAGGTTATCAAGAGACCCAGTACTTC | CASSMTGYQETQYF | TRBV5-6 | NA | TRBJ2-5 | few
TGTGCCAGTAGCCTTCCGTATCTCACGGACTCTGGAAACACCATATATTTT | CASSLPYLTDSGNTIYF | TRBV19 | NA | TRBJ1-3 | NA
TGTGCCAGCAGTTTGGCAGGGCAGGACGAGCAGTACTTC | CASSLAGQDEQYF | TRBV28 | NA | TRBJ2-7 | NA
TGTGCCAGCAGCCATGTAACGGGGACTGTGGACGAGACCCAGTACTTC | CASSHVTGTVDETQYF | TRBV7-6 | NA | TRBJ2-5 | once
TGTGCCAGCAAGGATGGGGCGGACCTAAATGAAAAACTGTTTTTT | CASKDGADLNEKLFF | TRBV27 | NA | TRBJ1-4 | NA
TGTGCCAGCAGGGCGTGGCTCTACCAAGAGACCCAGTACTTC | CASRAWLYQETQYF | TRBV27 | NA | TRBJ2-5 | NA
TGCAGCGTCGCCCAGGAGCCTGGTACTGAAGCTTTCTTT | CSVAQEPGTEAFF | TRBV29-1 | NA | TRBJ1-1 | NA
TGTGCCTCATTCGGAGGTCATGGCTACACCTTC | CASFGGHGYTF | TRBV6-5 | NA | TRBJ1-2 | once